The 19 T cell receptor beta chains presented below share a single source sample, sequenced in a study of hypomethylating agent response in myelodysplastic syndrome. The method was immunoSEQ multiplex PCR; TCRdb's version includes in-frame clones alone and lacks a portion of them. In the table there are roughly 9,300 clones, approximately 86% of which are singletons. The sample here was bone marrow, taken before or after starting hypomethylating agent treatment for myelodysplastic syndrome (not recorded which). The origin of the receptors is a human donor with myelodysplastic syndrome.

The chain employs TRBV28 and TRBJ2-2; D perhaps matches TRBD1 (6 bases). Trimming left V 4 bases short and J 3 bases short, with 12 bases between. This CDR3 is 15 amino acids long. Germline CDR1 and CDR2: MDHEN and SYDVKM. CDR3 in DNA: TGTGCCAGCAGTTCGCCGGGACACCACACCGGGGAGCTGTTTTTT. Translated: CASSSPGHHTGELFF.

The V and J genes are TRBV6-4 and TRBJ2-1, with 10 nucleotides matching TRBD2. The CDR3 totals 17 residues. The V gene end was trimmed by 2 bases and the J gene end by 0 bases; junction bases not matched to a gene: 4. Germline V gives CDR1 MRHNA, CDR2 SNTAGT. The CDR3 region has the DNA TGTGCCAGCAGTGACGGGGCTAGCGGGAGCTCCTACAATGAGCAGTTCTTC. It encodes CASSDGASGSSYNEQFF.

The chain uses TRBV11-2 and TRBJ2-7; weak D call: TRBD1 (6 bases). The V gene lost 3 bases and the J gene lost 6 bases, with 15 bases spanning the gap. The CDR3 consists of 14 residues. CDR1 SGHAT and CDR2 FQNNGV come from the germline V gene. In DNA form, the CDR3 reads TGTGCCAGCAGCTTCGATGACAGGTATACCGAGCAGTACTTC. It specifies CASSFDDRYTEQYF.

The chain couples TRBV18 to TRBJ2-7; D unresolved. CDR1 KGHSH and CDR2 LQKENI come from the germline V gene. Trimming stripped 3 bases from V and 4 bases from J, with 7 bases between. This CDR3 spans 12 amino acids. CDR3 sequence (DNA): TGTGCCAGCTCACCGTCGAGGTACGAGCAGTACTTC. Its translation is CASSPSRYEQYF. Supplemented by reference TRBV18 and TRBJ2-7, the full variable domain reads NAGVMQNPRHLVRRRGQEARLRCSPMKGHSHVYWYRQLPEEGLKFMVYLQKENIIDESGMPKERFSAEFPKEGPSILRIQQVVRGDSAAYFCASSPSRYEQYFGPGTRLTVT.

The CDR3 bases are TGTGCCAGCAGCCAGGCCACCGGGGAGCTGTTTTTT. Its protein product is CASSQATGELFF. J is TRBJ2-2 and V is TRBV4-2; no reliable D call. V lost 3 bases and J lost 4, with 3 bases in between. CDR1 is LGHNA, CDR2 YNFKEQ, per germline. The CDR3 has 12 amino acids.

This sequence joins TRBV28 and TRBJ1-4; D is uncertain. In germline, CDR1 is MDHEN, CDR2 SYDVKM. The CDR3 is made up of 13 amino acids. Trimming cost V 6 bases and J 3 bases, with 8 bases left between them. CDR3 in amino acids: CASSHLANEKLFF. The CDR3, as DNA: TGTGCCAGCAGCCATTTAGCTAATGAAAAACTGTTTTTT.

Only a few counts were recorded for this clone. The chain joins TRBV5-4 to TRBJ1-2; unclear D gene. Germline CDR1 is SGHNT and CDR2 is YYREEE (reference sequence). V was shortened by 0 bases and J by 8 bases, with 23 bases between the two germline ends. There are 17 residues in the CDR3. In DNA, the CDR3 is TGTGCCAGCAGCTTGGCCGGTGATGTGCGGGTAGGGAACGGCTACACCTTC. Amino acid sequence: CASSLAGDVRVGNGYTF.

The chain carries TRBV7-6 and TRBJ1-2; TRBD1 aligns across 8 bases. V trimming: 5 bases; J trimming: 0 bases; junction bases outside the gene matches: 8. CDR3 size: 16 residues. Germline lookup yields CDR1 SGHVS and CDR2 FNYEAQ. The CDR3 protein is CASSRTGSKTNYGYTF. In nucleotides, the CDR3 is TGTGCCAGCAGCCGGACAGGGAGTAAGACTAACTATGGCTACACCTTC. The full variable domain, with the rest looked up from reference TRBV7-6 and TRBJ1-2, is GAGVSQSPRYKVTKRGQDVALRCDPISGHVSLYWYRQALGQGPEFLTYFNYEAQQDKSGLPNDRFSAERPEGSISTLTIQRTEQRDSAMYRCASSRTGSKTNYGYTFGSGTRLTVV.

The genes are TRBV19 and TRBJ2-2; 11 positions agree with TRBD1. With 6 bases clipped from V and 6 bases from J, the junction kept 6 bases outside the gene matches. Germline V lookup: CDR1 LNHDA, CDR2 SQIVND (reference sequence). The CDR3 is made up of 15 amino acids. The CDR3 sequence is CASRGLGQGAGELFF. CDR3 nucleotides: TGTGCCAGTAGAGGGCTGGGACAGGGGGCCGGGGAGCTGTTTTTT.

The chain joins TRBV5-1 to TRBJ2-2, with 8 bases lining up with TRBD2. V lost 4 bases, J lost 6 bases, and 5 bases stayed unmatched. The CDR3 is made up of 14 amino acids. The germline gives CDR1 SGHRS, CDR2 YFSETQ. The CDR3 here is CASSLAGGAGELFF. The CDR3, as DNA: TGCGCCAGCAGCCTCGCGGGGGGTGCCGGGGAGCTGTTTTTT. Variable domain in full (rest from reference TRBV5-1 and TRBJ2-2): KAGVTQTPRYLIKTRGQQVTLSCSPISGHRSVSWYQQTPGQGLQFLFEYFSETQRNKGNFPGRFSGRQFSNSRSEMNVSTLELGDSALYLCASSLAGGAGELFFGEGSRLTVL.

The chain carries TRBV15 and TRBJ2-2; no definite D call. V shed 9 bases and J shed 6 bases, with 23 bases lying between them. The CDR3 contains 16 residues. Per germline, CDR1 LNHNV and CDR2 YYDKDF (reference sequence). The CDR3 spells CATRDFGVGEAGELFF. The CDR3 nucleotides read TGTGCCACAAGGGATTTTGGGGTAGGAGAAGCCGGGGAGCTGTTTTTT.

This clone is classed as medium-sized. The chain is built from TRBV19 and TRBJ1-2, with TRBD1 as a possible D gene (6 bases). CDR1 and CDR2 from the germline V gene are LNHDA and SQIVND (reference sequence). There are 14 residues in the CDR3. Trimming stripped 4 bases from V and 5 bases from J, with 14 bases between. CDR3 in amino acids: CASSTRTVRYGYTF. As DNA, the CDR3 is TGTGCCAGTAGTACCCGGACAGTGCGGTATGGCTACACCTTC.

The V gene is TRBV19, the J gene TRBJ1-2, with 9 bases fitting TRBD1. The CDR3 totals 19 residues. Germline lookup yields CDR1 LNHDA and CDR2 SQIVND (reference sequence). V lost 4 bases, J lost 8 bases, and 23 bases stayed unmatched. CDR3 residues: CASSRPGGTGFTATEGYTF. CDR3 bases: TGTGCCAGTAGTAGGCCCGGTGGGACAGGGTTTACAGCCACAGAGGGCTACACCTTC.

The table lists this clone with a count of one. The chain couples TRBV9 to TRBJ1-1, with D hard to call. The V end lost 0 bases, the J end lost 5 bases, and 8 bases lay between the germline ends. From germline, CDR1 is SGDLS and CDR2 YYNGEE. This CDR3 has 13 amino acids. This CDR3 is CASSVGGRTEAFF. The CDR3 DNA reads as TGTGCCAGCAGCGTAGGTGGACGAACTGAAGCTTTCTTT.

This rearrangement joins TRBV6-6 to TRBJ1-3; the D is unclear. CDR1 is MNHNY and CDR2 is SVGAGI in the germline V gene (reference sequence). The CDR3 consists of 15 residues. V was trimmed by 6 bases and J by 0 bases, leaving 12 bases between them. The CDR3 nucleotides are TGTGCCAGCAGCTCGAACGGGCTCTCTGGAAACACCATATATTTT. As protein: CASSSNGLSGNTIYF.

The chain recombines TRBV5-4 with TRBJ2-1; 7 nucleotides line up with TRBD2. Trimming at V came to 3 bases and at J to 7 bases, leaving 10 bases not matched to a gene. The CDR3 consists of 15 residues. Germline CDR1 is SGHNT and CDR2 is YYREEE (reference sequence). CDR3 sequence (DNA): TGTGCCAGCAGCTCGCTCGGTGGGAGGGCTAATGAGCAGTTCTTC. This sequence encodes CASSSLGGRANEQFF.

The chain recombines TRBV6-6 with TRBJ1-5, with TRBD1 identical over 7 bases. Germline V gene sequence: CDR1 MNHNY, CDR2 SVGAGI (reference sequence). V was pared by 4 bases and J by 3 bases, with 3 bases of the junction left unmatched. This CDR3 contains 14 residues. Here the CDR3 reads CASSSTGYNQPQHF. DNA for the CDR3: TGTGCCAGCAGTTCGACAGGGTACAATCAGCCCCAGCATTTT.

The chain uses TRBV5-1 and TRBJ1-2, with 9 positions matching TRBD1. After removal of 0 bases from V and 5 bases from J, the junction contained 2 bases not matched to a gene. The CDR3 length is 14 residues. Germline V CDR1 and CDR2: SGHRS, YFSETQ. Here the CDR3 DNA reads TGCGCCAGCAGCTTGGACAGGGGGCAGTATGGCTACACCTTC. Protein product: CASSLDRGQYGYTF.

This chain links TRBV18 with TRBJ2-7; 14 nucleotides align to TRBD2. The CDR3 has 18 amino acids. Unmatched junction bases numbered 9, after V lost 3 bases and J lost 2 bases. Per the germline V gene, CDR1 is KGHSH and CDR2 is LQKENI. In DNA, the CDR3 is TGTGCCAGCTCACCTACCAGTAAGACTAGCGGGAGGGCCTACGAGCAGTACTTC. Its translation: CASSPTSKTSGRAYEQYF.